This TCR beta chain was documented in a study of blood T cells in healthy people across ages (dated by TCRdb to the mid-2010s). Notes on the research overall: Template switching captured roughly one uniquely barcoded TCR beta cDNA molecule per two T cells in model experiments. To avoid experimental bias, donors of different ages were distributed randomly across sequencing lanes. The study analyzed two additional independent replicas of 1 million unique cDNA reads from the same blood draw for two donors, one aged 18 to 29 and one aged 80 or older. Donors were grouped into four age groups: young (average roughly 15 years), middle-aged (roughly 40), aged (about 60) and long-lived (around 80). Using deep sequencing normalized with unique cDNA molecular identifiers, the study measured how TCR beta repertoire diversity changes with age. Overall study results and their limits: As age increased, observed TCR beta diversity per million T cells dropped in a roughly linear way, and a significant reduction was already evident by age 40. The CMV infection status of donors was not known, potentially confounding age-related changes in expanded clonotypes. Estimates of total diversity based on one million sequenced T cells were considered lower bounds and underestimates. Observed TCR beta diversity correlated strongly with the percentage of naive T cells measured by flow cytometry. Compared with the aged group, the long-lived group had more naive CD4+ T cells, fewer expanded clones and increased TCR diversity, a pattern suggesting age selection. Since profiling was done on bulk unsorted PBMCs, naive and antigen-experienced compartments could not be conclusively compared.

Library creation used 5' RACE. The listed sequencing device is Illumina HiSeq 2500. A second PCR of roughly 7 to 11 cycles was performed with a sample-barcoded 5' primer and a J-beta primer mix. A template-switch 5' adaptor carrying 12 random nucleotides introduced a unique molecular identifier onto each TCR beta cDNA molecule. Each sample yielded at least 2.5 million CDR3-containing paired-end reads. First-strand cDNA was synthesized from all RNA with the Mint cDNA synthesis kit, primed by a TRBC-specific oligonucleotide. Following uracil-DNA glycosylase treatment, a first 18-cycle PCR with universal primers M1SS and BC2_uni_R was performed on all cDNA. For the original study's pipeline: Normalization of each sample was performed by random selection of 1 million high-quality reads, each carrying a distinct molecular identifier. Reads sharing molecular identifiers were discarded rather than binned into consensus sequences. MiTCR, with a Q25 quality threshold and the strictest error-elimination algorithm, was used for CDR3 identification, clonotype clustering and error correction. Lower-bound total TCR beta diversity was estimated with a nonparametric unseen species model using Euler transformation. In TCRdb, the public reads were trimmed at Q25 with fastp and aligned with MiXCR, with productive beta chains retained. A single entry per CDR3 protein holds the most common genes and DNA from its merged rows. What appears here as the V and J calls and clone size reflects TCRdb's work, not the paper's. This sample has 800,000 or so distinct CDR3 sequences in its table, and around 68% of those were observed once. The top ten hold roughly a quarter of the sample.

About this clonotype: No antigen is known for it. Within one base of it there is no much larger clone, and no base qualities were kept.

The donors were 40 or so Caucasian individuals from Russia, aged roughly 6 to 90 years, who were systemically healthy. Each donor gave 8 to 10 milliliters of peripheral blood, drawn into EDTA-treated Vacutainer tubes. Ficoll-Paque density-gradient centrifugation was used to isolate PBMCs, with at least 7 million per sample. Trizol reagent was used to extract total RNA from PBMCs, with at least 5.5 micrograms per sample. The percentages of naive CD45RAhigh/CD27high T cells were determined by flow cytometry on a PBMC aliquot from every donor. V trim: 2 bases; J trim: 2 bases; unmatched bases: 7. The CDR3 runs 16 residues from the cysteine to the phenylalanine. The retained sequence is limited to the CDR3, 48 bases, with the frame set at the first base. As encoded in the germline V gene (reference sequence), CDR1 is DFQATT while CDR2 is SNEGSKA.

Sequences were obtained from blood. Here the chain combines TRBV20-1 and TRBJ2-1, and TRBD2 aligns with 9 junction nucleotides. This TCR was sampled from a young man in good health. The CDR3 reads CSARHRGGGAYNEQFF. The DNA sequence is TGCAGTGCTAGACACCGGGGCGGGGGGGCCTACAATGAGCAGTTCTTC.